This TCR beta chain was identified during a study of T cell changes during pregnancy in multiple sclerosis. Unmatched junction bases numbered 21, after V lost 5 bases and J lost 7 bases. There are 19 residues in the CDR3. Germline V lookup: CDR1 MNHEY, CDR2 SMNVEV (reference sequence). Using immunoSEQ multiplex PCR, the repertoire was profiled, and TCRdb retains in-frame clones only, with some absent. In the table there are about 58,000 clones, about 90% of which are singletons. The origin of this receptor is a female donor in good health, enrolled as a control in a pregnancy study. This specimen was CD4+ T cells from peripheral blood mononuclear cells, taken after pregnancy. The chain is built from TRBV27 and TRBJ1-4; 8 bases are a match to TRBD1. The CDR3 protein is CASSTTGAGALMLTEKLFF. In nucleotides, the CDR3 is TGTGCCAGCAGTACGACAGGGGCTGGAGCGTTGATGCTTACTGAAAAACTGTTTTTT. Based on the CDR3 plus reference TRBV27 and TRBJ1-4, the full variable domain is EAQVTQNPRYLITVTGKKLTVTCSQNMNHEYMSWYRQDPGLGLRQIYYSMNVEVTDKGDVPEGYKVSRKEKRNFPLILESPSPNQTSLYFCASSTTGAGALMLTEKLFFGSGTQLSVL.